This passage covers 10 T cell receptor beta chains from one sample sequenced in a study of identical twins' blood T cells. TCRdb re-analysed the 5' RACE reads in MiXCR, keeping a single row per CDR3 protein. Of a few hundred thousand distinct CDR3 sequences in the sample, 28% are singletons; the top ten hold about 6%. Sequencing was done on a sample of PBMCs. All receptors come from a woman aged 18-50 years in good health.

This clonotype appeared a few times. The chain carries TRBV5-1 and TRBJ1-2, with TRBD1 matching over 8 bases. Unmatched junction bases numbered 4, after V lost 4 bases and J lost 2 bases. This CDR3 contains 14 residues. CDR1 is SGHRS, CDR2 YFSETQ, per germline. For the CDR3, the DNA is TGCGCCAGCAGCGACGGACAGGGAAACTATGGCTACACCTTC. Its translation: CASSDGQGNYGYTF.

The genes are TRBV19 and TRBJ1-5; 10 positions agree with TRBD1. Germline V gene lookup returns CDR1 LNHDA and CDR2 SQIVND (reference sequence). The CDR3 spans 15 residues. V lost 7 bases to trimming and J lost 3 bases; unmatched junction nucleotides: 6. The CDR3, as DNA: TGTGCCAGTAAGGACAGGGGGATGGTCAATCAGCCCCAGCATTTT. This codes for CASKDRGMVNQPQHF.

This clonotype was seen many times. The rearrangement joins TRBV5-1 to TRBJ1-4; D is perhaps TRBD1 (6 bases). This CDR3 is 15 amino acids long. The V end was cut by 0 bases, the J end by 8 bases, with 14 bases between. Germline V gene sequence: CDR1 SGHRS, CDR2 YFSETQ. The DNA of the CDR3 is TGCGCCAGCAGCTTGGCCGCAGGGGTGGGCGAAAAACTGTTTTTT. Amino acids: CASSLAAGVGEKLFF.

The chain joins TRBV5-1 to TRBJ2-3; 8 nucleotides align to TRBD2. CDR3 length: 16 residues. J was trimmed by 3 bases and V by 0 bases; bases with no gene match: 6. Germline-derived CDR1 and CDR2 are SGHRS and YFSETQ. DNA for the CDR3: TGCGCCAGCAGCTTGGTAGCGGGACCACGTACAGATACGCAGTATTTT. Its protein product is CASSLVAGPRTDTQYF.

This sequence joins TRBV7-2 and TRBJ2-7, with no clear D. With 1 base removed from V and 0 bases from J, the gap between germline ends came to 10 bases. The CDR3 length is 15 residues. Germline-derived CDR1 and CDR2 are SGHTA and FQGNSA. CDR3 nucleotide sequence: TGTGCCAGCAGCTTAGTTCCTGCCGCCTCCTACGAGCAGTACTTC. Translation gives CASSLVPAASYEQYF. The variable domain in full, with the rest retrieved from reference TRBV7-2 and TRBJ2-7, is GAGVSQSPSNKVTEKGKDVELRCDPISGHTALYWYRQSLGQGLEFLIYFQGNSAPDKSGLPSDRFSAERTGGSVSTLTIQRTQQEDSAVYLCASSLVPAASYEQYFGPGTRLTVT.

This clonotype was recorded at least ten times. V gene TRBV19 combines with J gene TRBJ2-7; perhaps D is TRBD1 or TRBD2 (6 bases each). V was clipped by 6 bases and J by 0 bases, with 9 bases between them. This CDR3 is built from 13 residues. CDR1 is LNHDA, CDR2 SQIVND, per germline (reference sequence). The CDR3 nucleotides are TGTGCCAGTAGCGGGGGCCTCTCCTACGAGCAGTACTTC. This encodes CASSGGLSYEQYF. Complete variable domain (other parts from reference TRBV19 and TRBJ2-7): DGGITQSPKYLFRKEGQNVTLSCEQNLNHDAMYWYRQDPGQGLRLIYYSQIVNDFQKGDIAEGYSVSREKKESFPLTVTSAQKNPTAFYLCASSGGLSYEQYFGPGTRLTVT.

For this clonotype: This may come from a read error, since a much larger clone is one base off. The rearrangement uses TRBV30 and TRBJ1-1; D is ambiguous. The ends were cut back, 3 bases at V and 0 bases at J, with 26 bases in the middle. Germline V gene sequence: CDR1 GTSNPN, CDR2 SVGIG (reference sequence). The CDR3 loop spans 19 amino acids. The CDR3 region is CAWRGWGDLDGSLNTEAFF. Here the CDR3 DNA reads TGTGCCTGGAGGGGGTGGGGTGACCTGGACGGTTCTTTGAACACTGAAGCTTTCTTT.

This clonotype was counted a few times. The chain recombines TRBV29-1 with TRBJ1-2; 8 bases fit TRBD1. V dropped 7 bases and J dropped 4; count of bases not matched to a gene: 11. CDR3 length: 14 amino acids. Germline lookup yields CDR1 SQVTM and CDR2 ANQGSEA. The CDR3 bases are TGCAGCGCCAGAGGGACAGGAGCATCCTATGGCTACACCTTC. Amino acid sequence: CSARGTGASYGYTF.

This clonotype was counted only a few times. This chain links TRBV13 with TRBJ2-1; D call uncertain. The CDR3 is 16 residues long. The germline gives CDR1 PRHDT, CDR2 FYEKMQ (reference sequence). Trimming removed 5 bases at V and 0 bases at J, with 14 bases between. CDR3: CASSPFGVTSYNEQFF. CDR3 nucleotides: TGTGCCAGCAGCCCGTTTGGAGTTACCTCCTACAATGAGCAGTTCTTC.

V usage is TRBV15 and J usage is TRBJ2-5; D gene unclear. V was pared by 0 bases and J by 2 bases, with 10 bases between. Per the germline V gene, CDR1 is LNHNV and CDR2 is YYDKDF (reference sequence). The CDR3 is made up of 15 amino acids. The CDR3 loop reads CATSRDPRVQETQYF. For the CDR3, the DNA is TGTGCCACCAGCAGAGATCCACGGGTACAAGAGACCCAGTACTTC.